This entry is about one T cell receptor (beta chain). In the authors' methods: Nucleated cell counts were estimated from reference gene primer amplification. This table comes from immunoSEQ multiplex PCR, and its TCRdb copy is limited to in-frame clones, with some not included. That table gives V, J and clone size, and the DNA gave D and trimming. Among roughly 150,000 clones listed, 65% to 85% were seen once. This sample was included in a study of blood T cell repertoires in COVID-19. Across about two dozen US areas, participants ranged in age from about 18 to 90 years. Two negative PCRs, clearance, or symptom resolution characterized the recovered Cohort 3 donors. The germline gives CDR1 SGHRS, CDR2 YFSETQ. V was trimmed by 4 bases and J by 0 bases, leaving 12 bases between them. This CDR3 has 15 amino acids.

The TCR originated in a man in his forties or fifties who had recovered from COVID-19. The V call is TRBV5-1, the J call TRBJ2-3; D is possibly TRBD2 (5 bases). Sequenced material: PBMCs or T cells enriched from blood (not recorded which). CDR3 residues: CASSISGPSTDTQYF. The CDR3 DNA sequence: TGCGCCAGCAGCATCAGCGGACCTAGCACAGATACGCAGTATTTT.